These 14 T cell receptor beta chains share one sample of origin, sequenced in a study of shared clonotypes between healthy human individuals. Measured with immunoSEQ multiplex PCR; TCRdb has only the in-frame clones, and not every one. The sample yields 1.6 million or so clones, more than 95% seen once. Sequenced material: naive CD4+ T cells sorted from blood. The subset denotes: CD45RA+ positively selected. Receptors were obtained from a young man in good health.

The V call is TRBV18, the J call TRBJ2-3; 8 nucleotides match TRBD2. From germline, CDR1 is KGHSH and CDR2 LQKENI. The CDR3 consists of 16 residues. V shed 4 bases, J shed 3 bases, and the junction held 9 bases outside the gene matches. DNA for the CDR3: TGTGCCAGCTCACTACGAGCGGGAGATGTGACAGATACGCAGTATTTT. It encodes CASSLRAGDVTDTQYF.

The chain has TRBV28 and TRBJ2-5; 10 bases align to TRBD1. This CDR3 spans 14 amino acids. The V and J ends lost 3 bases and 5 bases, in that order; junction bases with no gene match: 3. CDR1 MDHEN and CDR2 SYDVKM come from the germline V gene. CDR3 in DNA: TGTGCCAGCAGTTTCCAGGACAGGGGGGAGACCCAGTACTTC. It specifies CASSFQDRGETQYF.

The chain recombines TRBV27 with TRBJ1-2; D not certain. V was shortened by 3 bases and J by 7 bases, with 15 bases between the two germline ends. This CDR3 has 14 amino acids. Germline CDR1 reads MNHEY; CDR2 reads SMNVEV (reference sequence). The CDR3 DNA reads TGTGCCAGCAGTTTTCGGAACAGAGCCACTGGCTACACCTTC. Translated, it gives CASSFRNRATGYTF.

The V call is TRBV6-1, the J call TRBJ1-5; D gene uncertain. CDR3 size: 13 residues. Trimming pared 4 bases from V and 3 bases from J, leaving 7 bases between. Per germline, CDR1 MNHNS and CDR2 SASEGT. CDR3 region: CASSAPVNQPQHF. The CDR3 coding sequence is TGTGCCAGCAGTGCCCCAGTCAATCAGCCCCAGCATTTT.

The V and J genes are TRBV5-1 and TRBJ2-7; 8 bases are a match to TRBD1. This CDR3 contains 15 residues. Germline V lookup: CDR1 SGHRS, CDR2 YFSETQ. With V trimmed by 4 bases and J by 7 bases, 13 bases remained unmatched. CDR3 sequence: CASSDLVTGAGEQYF. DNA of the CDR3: TGCGCCAGCAGCGACCTGGTGACAGGGGCAGGGGAGCAGTACTTC.

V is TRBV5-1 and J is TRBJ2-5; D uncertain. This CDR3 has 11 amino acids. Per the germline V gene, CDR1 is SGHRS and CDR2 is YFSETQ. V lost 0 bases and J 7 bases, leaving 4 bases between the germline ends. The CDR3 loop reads CASSLEGTQYF. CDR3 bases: TGCGCCAGCAGCTTGGAGGGGACCCAGTACTTC.

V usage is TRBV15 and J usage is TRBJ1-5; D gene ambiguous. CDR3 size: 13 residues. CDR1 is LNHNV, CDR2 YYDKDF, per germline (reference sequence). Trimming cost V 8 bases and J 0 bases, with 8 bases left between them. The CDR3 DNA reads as TGTGCCACCCGGAGGAATAGCAATCAGCCCCAGCATTTT. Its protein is CATRRNSNQPQHF.

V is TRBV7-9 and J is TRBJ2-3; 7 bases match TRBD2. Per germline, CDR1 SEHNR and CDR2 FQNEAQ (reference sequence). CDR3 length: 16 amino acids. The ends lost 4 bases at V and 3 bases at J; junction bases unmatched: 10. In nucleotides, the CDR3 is TGTGCCAGCAGCTCCGGAGATGGGAGGGTTACAGATACGCAGTATTTT. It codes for CASSSGDGRVTDTQYF. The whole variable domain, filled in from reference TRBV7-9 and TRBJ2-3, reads DTGVSQNPRHKITKRGQNVTFRCDPISEHNRLYWYRQTLGQGPEFLTYFQNEAQLEKSRLLSDRFSAERPKGSFSTLEIQRTEQGDSAMYLCASSSGDGRVTDTQYFGPGTRLTVL.

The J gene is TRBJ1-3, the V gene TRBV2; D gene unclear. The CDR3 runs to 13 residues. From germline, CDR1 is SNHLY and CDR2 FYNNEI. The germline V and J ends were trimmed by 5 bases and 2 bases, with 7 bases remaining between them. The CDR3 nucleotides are TGTGCCAGCAGTAGGAACGCTGGAAACACCATATATTTT. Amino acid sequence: CASSRNAGNTIYF.

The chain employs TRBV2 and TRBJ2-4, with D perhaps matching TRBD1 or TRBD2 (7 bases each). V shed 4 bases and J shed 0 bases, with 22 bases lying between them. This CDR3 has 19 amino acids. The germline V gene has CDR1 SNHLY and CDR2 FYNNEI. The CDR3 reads CASSARQGGSALAKNIQYF. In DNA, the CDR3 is TGTGCCAGCAGTGCTAGACAGGGAGGGTCCGCGCTAGCCAAAAACATTCAGTACTTC.

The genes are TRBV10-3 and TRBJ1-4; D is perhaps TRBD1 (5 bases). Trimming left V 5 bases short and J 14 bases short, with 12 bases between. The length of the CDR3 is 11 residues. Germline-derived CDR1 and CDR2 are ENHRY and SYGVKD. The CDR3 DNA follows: TGTGCCATCAGTTCCGGGGCCGGCCTGTTTTTT. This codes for CAISSGAGLFF.

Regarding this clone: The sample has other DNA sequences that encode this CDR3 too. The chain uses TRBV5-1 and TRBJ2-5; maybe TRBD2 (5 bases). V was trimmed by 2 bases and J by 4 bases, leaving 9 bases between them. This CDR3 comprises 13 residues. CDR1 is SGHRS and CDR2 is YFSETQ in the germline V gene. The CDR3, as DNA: TGCGCCAGCAGCTTCAGCGGACTAGAGACCCAGTACTTC. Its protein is CASSFSGLETQYF.

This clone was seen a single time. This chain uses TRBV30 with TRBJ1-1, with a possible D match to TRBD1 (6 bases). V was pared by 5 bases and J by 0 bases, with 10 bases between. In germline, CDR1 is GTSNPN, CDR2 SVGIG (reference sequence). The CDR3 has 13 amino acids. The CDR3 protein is CAWVDRLNTEAFF. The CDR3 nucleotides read TGTGCCTGGGTGGACAGACTGAACACTGAAGCTTTCTTT.

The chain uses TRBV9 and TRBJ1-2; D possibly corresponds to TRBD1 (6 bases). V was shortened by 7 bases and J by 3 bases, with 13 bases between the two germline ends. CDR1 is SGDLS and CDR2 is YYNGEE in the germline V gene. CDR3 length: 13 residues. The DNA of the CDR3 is TGTGCCAGCGGATCACAGGGACACTATGGCTACACCTTC. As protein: CASGSQGHYGYTF.